This TCR beta chain was identified in a study of T cell responses to AZD1222 COVID-19 vaccine. Whole-study findings and limits: Donor demographics were predominantly white British with a female majority; clonal diversity may be underestimated. Nearly half of the spike-specific TCRs reportedly recognize variant regions that carry no mutations.

On this clone itself: The antigen remains undetermined.

Assay: immunoSEQ multiplex PCR; the TCRdb copy retains only in-frame clones and omits some. Of 100,000 or so clones detected, approximately 90% appear once; the ten largest clones hold 2% to 3%. V lost 5 bases to trimming and J lost 4 bases; unmatched junction nucleotides: 4. Germline V gives CDR1 SGHAT, CDR2 FQNNGV. CDR3 length: 13 amino acids. The genes are TRBV11-2 and TRBJ1-1, with TRBD1 identical over 7 bases. This clonotype originated in an adult in good health. Sequenced here: peripheral blood, sampled on day 0 of AZD1222 vaccination. This CDR3 is CASSQQGVTEAFF. The CDR3 DNA reads as TGTGCCAGCAGCCAGCAGGGGGTCACTGAAGCTTTCTTT.